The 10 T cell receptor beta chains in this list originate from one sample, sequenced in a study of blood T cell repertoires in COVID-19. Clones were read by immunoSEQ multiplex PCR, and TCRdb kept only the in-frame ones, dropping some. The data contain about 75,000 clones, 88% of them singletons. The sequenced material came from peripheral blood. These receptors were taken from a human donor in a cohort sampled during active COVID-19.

CDR3 residues: CASSIAGTLDYEQYF. The CDR3 DNA sequence: TGTGCCAGTAGTATCGCGGGGACCCTAGACTACGAGCAGTACTTC. This chain joins TRBV19 and TRBJ2-7; D may be TRBD2 (6 bases). Per germline, CDR1 LNHDA and CDR2 SQIVND (reference sequence). Deletions cut 3 bases from V and 3 bases from J, with 15 bases between. CDR3 size: 15 residues.

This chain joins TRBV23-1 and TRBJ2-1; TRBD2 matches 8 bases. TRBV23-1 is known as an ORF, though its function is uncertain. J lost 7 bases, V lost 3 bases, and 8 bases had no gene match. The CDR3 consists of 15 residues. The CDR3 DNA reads TGCGCCAGCAGTCACAGCGGGAGTCCTTGGAATGAGCAGTTCTTC. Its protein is CASSHSGSPWNEQFF.

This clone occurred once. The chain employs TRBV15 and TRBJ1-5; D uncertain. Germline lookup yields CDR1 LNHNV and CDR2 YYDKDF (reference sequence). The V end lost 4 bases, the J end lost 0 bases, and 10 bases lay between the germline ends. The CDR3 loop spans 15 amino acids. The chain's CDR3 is CATSTFTDSNQPQHF. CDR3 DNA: TGTGCCACCAGCACTTTTACAGATAGCAATCAGCCCCAGCATTTT.

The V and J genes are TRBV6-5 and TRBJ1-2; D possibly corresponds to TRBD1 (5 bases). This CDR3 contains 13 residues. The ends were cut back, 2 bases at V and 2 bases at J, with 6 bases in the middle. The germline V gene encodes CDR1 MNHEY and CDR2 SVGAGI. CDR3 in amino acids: CASSYDSNYGYTF. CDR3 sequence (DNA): TGTGCCAGCAGTTACGACAGCAACTATGGCTACACCTTC.

CDR3 in DNA: TGTGCCAGCAGCTTAGTGTGGGGCGGACCTGGAAACACCATATATTTT. This codes for CASSLVWGGPGNTIYF. The chain recombines TRBV11-2 with TRBJ1-3, with a weak D call TRBD1 (5 bases). The CDR3 has 16 residues. Germline V lookup: CDR1 SGHAT, CDR2 FQNNGV. Trimming shortened V by 1 base and J by 2 bases, and 12 bases separated the two germline ends.

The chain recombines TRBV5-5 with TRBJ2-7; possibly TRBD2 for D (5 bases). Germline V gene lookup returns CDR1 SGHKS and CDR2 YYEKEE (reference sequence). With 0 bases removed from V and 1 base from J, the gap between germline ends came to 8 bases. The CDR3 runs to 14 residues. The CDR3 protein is CASSLVPGSYEQYF. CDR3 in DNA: TGTGCCAGCAGCTTGGTTCCGGGATCCTACGAGCAGTACTTC.

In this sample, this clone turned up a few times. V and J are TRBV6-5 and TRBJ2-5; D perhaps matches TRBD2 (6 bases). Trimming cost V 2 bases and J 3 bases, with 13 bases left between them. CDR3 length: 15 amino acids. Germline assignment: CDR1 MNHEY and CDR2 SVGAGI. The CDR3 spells CASSYDRRGEETQYF. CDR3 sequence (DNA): TGTGCCAGCAGTTACGATCGGCGGGGAGAAGAGACCCAGTACTTC.

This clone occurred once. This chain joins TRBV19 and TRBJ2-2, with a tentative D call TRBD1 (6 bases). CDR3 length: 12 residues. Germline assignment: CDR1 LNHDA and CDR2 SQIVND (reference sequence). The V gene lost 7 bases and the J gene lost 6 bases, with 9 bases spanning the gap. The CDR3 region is CASNAGAGELFF. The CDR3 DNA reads TGTGCCAGTAATGCAGGGGCCGGGGAGCTGTTTTTT. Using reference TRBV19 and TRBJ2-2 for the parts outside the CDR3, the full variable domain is DGGITQSPKYLFRKEGQNVTLSCEQNLNHDAMYWYRQDPGQGLRLIYYSQIVNDFQKGDIAEGYSVSREKKESFPLTVTSAQKNPTAFYLCASNAGAGELFFGEGSRLTVL.

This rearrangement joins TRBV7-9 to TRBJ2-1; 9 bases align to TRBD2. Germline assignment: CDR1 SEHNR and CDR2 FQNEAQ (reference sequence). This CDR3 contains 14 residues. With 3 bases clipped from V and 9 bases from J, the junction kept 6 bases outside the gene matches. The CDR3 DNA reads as TGTGCCAGCAGCTTTAGCGGGAGACTAGGTGAGCAGTTCTTC. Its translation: CASSFSGRLGEQFF. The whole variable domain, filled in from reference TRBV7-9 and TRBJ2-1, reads DTGVSQNPRHKITKRGQNVTFRCDPISEHNRLYWYRQTLGQGPEFLTYFQNEAQLEKSRLLSDRFSAERPKGSFSTLEIQRTEQGDSAMYLCASSFSGRLGEQFFGPGTRLTVL.

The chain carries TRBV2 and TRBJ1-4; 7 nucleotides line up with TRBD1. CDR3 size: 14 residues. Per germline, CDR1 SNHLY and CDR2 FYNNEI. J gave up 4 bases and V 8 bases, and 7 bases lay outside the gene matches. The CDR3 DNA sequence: TGTGCCAGCGGAGGGACAGCTGTTAATGAAAAACTGTTTTTT. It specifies CASGGTAVNEKLFF. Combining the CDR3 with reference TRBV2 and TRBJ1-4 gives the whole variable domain EPEVTQTPSHQVTQMGQEVILRCVPISNHLYFYWYRQILGQKVEFLVSFYNNEISEKSEIFDDQFSVERPDGSNFTLKIRSTKLEDSAMYFCASGGTAVNEKLFFGSGTQLSVL.